Following are 15 T cell receptor beta chains from one sample sequenced in a study of brain T cells in children with intractable seizures. Clones were read by immunoSEQ multiplex PCR, and TCRdb kept only the in-frame ones, dropping some. This sample has fewer than 150,000 clones; around 94% occur once, and the top ten carry 3.8%. This material consisted of peripheral blood, taken at surgery. The receptor source for this set is a boy under three years old with hemimegalencephaly and intractable seizures.

This chain connects TRBV3-1 (or the pseudogene TRBV3-2) to TRBJ2-5; 8 positions match TRBD2. This CDR3 contains 17 residues. Germline loops: CDR1 LGHDT, CDR2 YNNKEL (reference sequence). Losses at the gene ends were 5 bases for V and 6 bases for J; bases not matched to a gene: 17. The CDR3 loop is CASSGPGTRRQQKTQYF. DNA of the CDR3: TGTGCCAGCAGCGGACCCGGGACTAGGAGGCAACAAAAGACCCAGTACTTC.

The rearrangement uses TRBV3-1 (or the pseudogene TRBV3-2) and TRBJ2-7; D unclear. The CDR3 is made up of 17 amino acids. Germline assignment: CDR1 LGHDT and CDR2 YNNKEL (reference sequence). Trimming took 1 base from V and 0 from J, leaving 16 bases between them. The CDR3 sequence is CASSQVVYGPSSYEQYF. CDR3 coding DNA: TGTGCCAGCAGCCAAGTCGTGTACGGGCCTAGCTCCTACGAGCAGTACTTC.

V usage is TRBV6-2 or TRBV6-3 and J usage is TRBJ2-7; 8 bases are shared with TRBD1. This CDR3 region has 15 residues. Losses at the gene ends were 2 bases for V and 2 bases for J; bases not matched to a gene: 5. The germline CDR1 and CDR2 sequences are MNHEY and SVGEGT. CDR3 bases: TGTGCCAGCAGTTACACCGGACAGGGAGCCTACGAGCAGTACTTC. Protein: CASSYTGQGAYEQYF.

The chain joins TRBV12-2 to TRBJ1-5; the D call TRBD1 from the table was never checked on the DNA. TRBV12-2 is reported as a pseudogene. This CDR3 region has 15 residues. The CDR3 nucleotides are TGTGCACCAAACCCCTGGACAGGGGGCAATCAGCCCCAGCATTTT. Protein sequence: CAPNPWTGGNQPQHF.

The V gene is TRBV19, the J gene TRBJ1-3; a weak D match, TRBD1 (5 bases). The V end was cut by 3 bases, the J end by 2 bases, with 8 bases between. Germline CDR1 is LNHDA and CDR2 is SQIVND (reference sequence). The CDR3 length is 14 residues. For the CDR3, the DNA is TGTGCCAGTAGTATCCTGGGGGCTGGAAACACCATATATTTT. Amino acids: CASSILGAGNTIYF.

This clone was picked up one time. CDR3 loop: CASSLVADSNQPQHF. The CDR3 DNA sequence: TGTGCCAGCAGCCTGGTCGCGGACAGCAATCAGCCCCAGCATTTT. This chain links TRBV7-2 with TRBJ1-5; D call uncertain. The germline CDR1 and CDR2 sequences are SGHTA and FQGNSA. Trimming took 5 bases from V and 1 from J, leaving 12 bases between them. This CDR3 comprises 15 residues.

The chain employs TRBV5-4 and TRBJ2-3; D is uncertain. The CDR3 has 14 residues. Trimming took 0 bases from V and 2 from J, leaving 7 bases between them. The V gene's germline CDR1 is SGHNT and CDR2 YYREEE (reference sequence). CDR3 in amino acids: CASSLEPSTDTQYF. The CDR3, as DNA: TGTGCCAGCAGCTTGGAACCCTCCACAGATACGCAGTATTTT.

This chain connects TRBV7-9 to TRBJ2-1, with 8 bases lining up with TRBD2. This CDR3 is 14 amino acids long. Germline CDR1 is SEHNR and CDR2 is FQNEAQ (reference sequence). The J segment lost 2 bases and the V segment lost 5 bases, leaving 2 bases of the junction unmatched. Here the CDR3 DNA reads TGTGCCAGCAGCAAGGGACTAGCCTACAATGAGCAGTTCTTC. Its protein is CASSKGLAYNEQFF.

Details on this clone: Germline is not matched at one junction end, which may reflect a read error. The chain combines TRBV12-3 or TRBV12-4 with TRBJ2-5; the D gene is possibly TRBD2 (5 bases). This CDR3 has 12 amino acids. CDR3 amino acids: CASGTSGRPRDF. The CDR3 DNA reads TGTGCCAGCGGCACGTCAGGACGCCCGAGGGACTTC.

The chain joins TRBV5-5 to TRBJ2-7; TRBD1 might be the D (6 bases). The CDR3 consists of 16 residues. Germline V gene data show CDR1 as SGHKS and CDR2 as YYEKEE (reference sequence). Trimming cost V 4 bases and J 7 bases, with 24 bases left between them. The CDR3 DNA reads TGTGCCAGCAGCCCCCCCGTGCAGGGGAAGCCAGGGGAGCAGTACTTC. This codes for CASSPPVQGKPGEQYF. The full variable domain, its missing parts supplied by reference TRBV5-5 and TRBJ2-7, is DAGVTQSPTHLIKTRGQQVTLRCSPISGHKSVSWYQQVLGQGPQFIFQYYEKEERGRGNFPDRFSARQFPNYSSELNVNALLLGDSALYLCASSPPVQGKPGEQYFGPGTRLTVT.

This rearrangement joins TRBV7-6 to TRBJ2-2; the D is unclear. CDR3 length: 14 amino acids. The germline CDR1 and CDR2 sequences are SGHVS and FNYEAQ. V was shortened by 1 base and J by 1 base, with 4 bases between the two germline ends. The CDR3 sequence is CASSLGLNTGELFF. DNA of the CDR3: TGTGCCAGCAGCTTAGGCTTGAACACCGGGGAGCTGTTTTTT.

This clone was seen only a few times. This chain joins TRBV6-1 and TRBJ1-1; tentatively, D is TRBD1 (5 bases). The CDR3 is 14 residues long. Trimming left V 6 bases short and J 0 bases short, with 11 bases between. Per the germline V gene, CDR1 is MNHNS and CDR2 is SASEGT. The CDR3 sequence is CASSLGGMNTEAFF. The CDR3 DNA sequence: TGTGCCAGCAGCCTGGGGGGTATGAACACTGAAGCTTTCTTT.

This chain links TRBV19 with TRBJ2-2; TRBD2 aligns across 8 bases. In germline, CDR1 is LNHDA, CDR2 SQIVND (reference sequence). V lost 5 bases to trimming and J lost 6 bases; unmatched junction nucleotides: 5. The CDR3 totals 14 residues. The CDR3 here is CASSPLTSAGELFF. The CDR3 DNA sequence: TGTGCCAGTAGTCCGTTGACTAGCGCCGGGGAGCTGTTTTTT.

The chain recombines TRBV7-2 with TRBJ1-5; D unclear. The CDR3 runs to 14 residues. Germline values: CDR1 SGHTA, CDR2 FQGNSA. V dropped 3 bases and J dropped 3 bases, with 9 bases sitting between them. The DNA of the CDR3 is TGTGCCAGCAGCTTCGCAAGGGACAATCAGCCCCAGCATTTT. Its translation: CASSFARDNQPQHF.

The genes are TRBV28 and TRBJ1-5, with 10 bases lining up with TRBD1. After removal of 6 bases from V and 0 bases from J, the junction contained 5 bases not matched to a gene. The V gene's germline CDR1 is MDHEN and CDR2 SYDVKM. This CDR3 comprises 16 residues. CDR3 in DNA: TGTGCCAGCAGCCCGGGACAGGGGATTAGCAATCAGCCCCAGCATTTT. Its protein is CASSPGQGISNQPQHF.